This record covers a single T cell receptor (beta chain). Sequenced by immunoSEQ multiplex PCR; TCRdb stores in-frame clones only, minus some. Here the sample spans around 300,000 clones, 75% to 90% being singletons. This record belongs to a study of blood T cell repertoires in COVID-19. This CDR3 contains 12 residues. The V end was cut by 5 bases, the J end by 9 bases, with 14 bases between. Germline V gene sequence: CDR1 SNHLY, CDR2 FYNNEI. V is TRBV2 and J is TRBJ2-7; D perhaps matches TRBD2 (6 bases). The sequenced sample was PBMCs or T cells enriched from blood (not recorded which). This sequence originates from a man aged 30 to 39 who had recovered from COVID-19. The CDR3 nucleotides read TGTGCCAGCAGTCTCCCTGGAGGGAGGCAGTACTTC. Translating gives CASSLPGGRQYF.